Presented here are 5 T cell receptor beta chains from one specimen sequenced in a study of response to subunit inactivated influenza vaccine. TCRdb re-called the RT-PCR reads through MiXCR, storing one row per CDR3 protein. The table includes under 550,000 distinct CDR3 sequences, 7.6% detected once. The sequencing here drew on PBMCs from blood, taken 23 months after vaccination. The receptors come from a man in his fifties or sixties who received an inactivated influenza vaccine.

The CDR3 loop is CASSIQWTGSETQYF. CDR3 nucleotide sequence: TGTGCCAGCAGCATCCAATGGACAGGGTCAGAGACCCAGTACTTC. The chain has TRBV7-2 and TRBJ2-5; 8 positions match TRBD1. Germline V gene data show CDR1 as SGHTA and CDR2 as FQGNSA. The CDR3 length is 15 residues. With V trimmed by 5 bases and J by 4 bases, 9 bases remained unmatched.

This clonotype was counted at least ten times. The V and J genes are TRBV12-3 or TRBV12-4 and TRBJ2-5, with TRBD2 matching over 9 bases. The CDR3 consists of 16 residues. Trimming took 5 bases from V and 5 from J; bases not matched to a gene: 12. The CDR3 DNA is TGTGCCAGCAGTCTAAGTAGCGGGGGCCGAGGGGAGACCCAGTACTTC. It is translated as CASSLSSGGRGETQYF.

This clonotype was counted at least ten times. The V and J genes are TRBV5-1 and TRBJ2-1; TRBD1 is a possible D gene (8 bases). Trimming removed 1 base at V and 9 bases at J, with 17 bases between. The length of the CDR3 is 15 residues. The germline CDR1 and CDR2 sequences are SGHRS and YFSETQ. DNA of the CDR3: TGCGCCAGCAGCTTGCGGGTGACAGGGGAGGGTGAGCAGTTCTTC. It encodes CASSLRVTGEGEQFF. Based on the CDR3 plus reference TRBV5-1 and TRBJ2-1, the full variable domain is KAGVTQTPRYLIKTRGQQVTLSCSPISGHRSVSWYQQTPGQGLQFLFEYFSETQRNKGNFPGRFSGRQFSNSRSEMNVSTLELGDSALYLCASSLRVTGEGEQFFGPGTRLTVL.

The genes are TRBV5-6 and TRBJ1-2; the match to TRBD1 covers 9 bases. Germline V gene data show CDR1 as SGHDT and CDR2 as YYEEEE. The trim removed 4 bases at V and 8 bases at J, leaving 6 bases unmatched. This CDR3 has 13 amino acids. The CDR3 sequence: CASSPYRGRGYTF. CDR3 nucleotides: TGTGCCAGCAGCCCGTACAGGGGGCGCGGCTACACCTTC.

This clonotype occurred a few times. The genes are TRBV5-6 and TRBJ1-1, with D unresolved. Trimming removed 4 bases at V and 6 bases at J, with 13 bases between. CDR3 length equals 13 residues. Germline V lookup: CDR1 SGHDT, CDR2 YYEEEE. The CDR3 loop is CASSPDRVPEAFF. The CDR3 DNA sequence: TGTGCCAGCAGCCCCGACCGTGTTCCTGAAGCTTTCTTT.